Listed below are T cell receptor beta chains from one sample, sequenced in a study of T-cell reconstitution after alpha-beta-depleted transplantation in children. TCRdb ran MiXCR on the PCR reads and lists one entry per CDR3 protein. The sample has 150,000 to 250,000 distinct CDR3 sequences, 6.3% seen once. Material: PBMCs, obtained before TCRalphabeta/CD19-depleted stem cell transplant. These TCRs come from a girl younger than two with combined immunodeficiency, due to receive a stem cell transplant. Each CDR3 is given with its conserved first and last residue. The order of the fields is D gene, J gene, clone size, V gene, CDR3 DNA, CDR3 protein. D genes are given only for firm matches. Clone size is shown for a subset of rows, as once, few, many or a class of expanded clone.

. TRBJ2-1 . TRBV20-1 TGCAGTGCTTCTAACTCCCTGGCGGGCGCGAACAATGAGCAGTTCTTC CSASNSLAGANNEQFF
. TRBJ2-1 many TRBV7-2 TGTGCCAGCAGCCGACAGGACTACTCCTACAATGAGCAGTTCTTC CASSRQDYSYNEQFF
. TRBJ2-4 many TRBV6-1 TGTGCCAGCAGTCGACTAGGCAGTCAAAACATTCAGTACTTC CASSRLGSQNIQYF
. TRBJ2-5 many TRBV21-1 TGTGCCAGCAGCCCCCGAAGTCAAGAGACCCAGTACTTC CASSPRSQETQYF
. TRBJ1-2 many TRBV20-1 TGCAGTGCTAGAGATCTGATGGGGGCGGACTATGGCTACACCTTC CSARDLMGADYGYTF
TRBD1 TRBJ2-3 many TRBV5-8 TGTGCCAGCAGCTTGGATCAGGGGGCGCGAGGAGATACGCAGTATTTT CASSLDQGARGDTQYF
. TRBJ1-3 few TRBV4-1 TGCGCCAGCAGCTCTTTCACAGATGAGGGTGGAAACACCATATATTTT CASSSFTDEGGNTIYF
. TRBJ2-1 many TRBV29-1 TGCAGCGTTGAAGACGAGGGCAGGCCGACCTACAATGAGCAGTTCTTC CSVEDEGRPTYNEQFF
. TRBJ2-3 many TRBV13 TGTGCCAGCAGCTTACAGAGCACAGATACGCAGTATTTT CASSLQSTDTQYF
. TRBJ2-7 many TRBV20-1 TGCAGTGCTAGAGGGGGGAAGGGGGACACCCTGTACGAGCAGTACTTC CSARGGKGDTLYEQYF
TRBD1 TRBJ1-1 many TRBV20-1 TGCAGTGCTTCAGGACAGGAGTTTGAAGCTTTCTTT CSASGQEFEAFF
. TRBJ2-1 . TRBV7-2 TGTGCCAGCAGCTTCGCCGCGCCGTCCTACAATGAGCAGTTCTTC CASSFAAPSYNEQFF
. TRBJ2-7 many TRBV12-3/TRBV12-4 TGTGCCAGCAGTTTAATGGCCTTTTACGAGCAGTACTTC CASSLMAFYEQYF
. TRBJ2-1 few TRBV7-2 TGTGCCAGCAGCTTCCGGGACTCCGGATACAATGAGCAGTTCTTC CASSFRDSGYNEQFF
. TRBJ2-3 many TRBV28 TGTGCCAGCAGTTTTGACGGGACTCCTAATACGCAGTATTTT CASSFDGTPNTQYF
. TRBJ2-2 many TRBV6-1 TGTGCCAGCAGTGAACGTTGGGGGACCACCGGGGAGCTGTTTTTT CASSERWGTTGELFF
TRBD2 TRBJ2-5 many TRBV6-1 TGTGCCAGCAGTGACCCTCAAAGCGGGGGGCCGTTGGGTGAGACCCAGTACTTC CASSDPQSGGPLGETQYF
TRBD1 TRBJ1-4 many TRBV12-3/TRBV12-4 TGTGCCAGCAGGCGGAGGGGACAGGGGGCAACTAATGAAAAACTGTTTTTT CASRRRGQGATNEKLFF
TRBD1 TRBJ1-6 many TRBV27 TGTGCCAGCAGTCATTCACAGGGGCCCCTCCACTTT CASSHSQGPLHF
. TRBJ2-7 many TRBV29-1 TGCAGCGTTGAAGAAGAGAACAGCTACGAGCAGTACTTC CSVEEENSYEQYF
TRBD2 TRBJ2-1 many TRBV11-1 TGTGCCAGCAGCTTAGGGACTAGCGGTAGCTCCTACAATGAGCAGTTCTTC CASSLGTSGSSYNEQFF
. TRBJ2-3 many TRBV4-2 TGTGCCAGCAGCTTGCGCTACCCCACAGATACGCAGTATTTT CASSLRYPTDTQYF
. TRBJ2-1 many TRBV5-1 TGCGCCAGCAGCTTGCGGGGGCCGGGCGGGAGTTACAATGAGCAGTTCTTC CASSLRGPGGSYNEQFF
. TRBJ2-4 many TRBV14 TGTGCCAGCAGCCAAGTGACTGGAAACATTCAGTACTTC CASSQVTGNIQYF
TRBD2 TRBJ2-7 many TRBV7-2 TGTGCCACCTGGCGGGGGAACGAGCAGTACTTC CATWRGNEQYF
. TRBJ2-1 many TRBV9 TGTGCCAGCAGCGGCCTCCCTTCTCCCACAATGGAGCAGTTCTTC CASSGLPSPTMEQFF
. TRBJ2-1 many TRBV28 TGTGCCAGCAGTTTAGGAGACGGGGAAAGGAATGAGCAGTTCTTC CASSLGDGERNEQFF
. TRBJ2-3 . TRBV27 TGTGCCAGCAGTTTATTGTGGCCCCAGGGTCCAGATACGCAGTATTTT CASSLLWPQGPDTQYF
. TRBJ2-7 many TRBV9 TGTGCCAGCAGCGTCGGCGGGGGCCATTACGAGCAGTACTTC CASSVGGGHYEQYF
. TRBJ2-7 many TRBV2 TGTGCCAGCAGTCTTATAGAGCAGTACTTC CASSLIEQYF
TRBD2 TRBJ2-5 few TRBV20-1 TGCAGTGCTAGGGCGGGGGGGCCGGGAGAGACCCAGTACTTC CSARAGGPGETQYF
TRBD1 TRBJ1-2 many TRBV29-1 TGCAGCGTTGAACCTCCCCTTTGGGACAGCGATTATGGCTACACCTTC CSVEPPLWDSDYGYTF
TRBD1 TRBJ2-7 few TRBV2 TGTGCCAGCAGTGAACGGGACAGAAGTAGCTACGAGCAGTACTTC CASSERDRSSYEQYF
. TRBJ1-2 many TRBV12-3/TRBV12-4 TGTGCCAGCAGTATTGGGTTCGGCTACACCTTC CASSIGFGYTF
. TRBJ2-7 many TRBV28 TGTGCCAGCAGTTTGCCAGGGGCTAGTGAGCAGTACTTC CASSLPGASEQYF
. TRBJ2-7 few TRBV2 TGTGCCAGCAGCCTGTTGTGGGAGCAGTACTTC CASSLLWEQYF
. TRBJ2-5 many TRBV9 TGTGCCAGCAGCGTGGCGGGGACTCAAGAGACCCAGTACTTC CASSVAGTQETQYF
. TRBJ2-7 . TRBV6-2/TRBV6-3 TGTGCCAGCAGGTCTCGCGGATCAGCCTACGAGCAGTACTTC CASRSRGSAYEQYF
. TRBJ2-3 many TRBV4-2 TGTGCCAGCAGCCAAGGATCTGATAGTCCGCAGTATTTT CASSQGSDSPQYF
. TRBJ2-7 . TRBV4-1 TGCGCCAGCAGCCAAGAACCCGGGACGCCGTACGAGCAGTACTTC CASSQEPGTPYEQYF
. TRBJ2-2 once TRBV7-8 TGTGCCAGCAGCTTACAACCTACCGGGGAGCTGTTTTTT CASSLQPTGELFF
TRBD2 TRBJ2-1 few TRBV5-5 TGTGCCAGCAGCGCCGGGACTAGCACCCCCAGGGATCAGTTCTTC CASSAGTSTPRDQFF
. TRBJ2-1 many TRBV12-3/TRBV12-4 . CASSFVLVEQFF
. TRBJ1-2 many TRBV5-4 TGTGCCAGCAGTCCAGACCAGGGGAGCGATGGCTACACCTTC CASSPDQGSDGYTF
. TRBJ2-7 many TRBV4-3 TGCGCCAGCAGGCGGCGGAGTACCGAGCAGTACTTC CASRRRSTEQYF
. TRBJ1-5 . TRBV3-1 TGTGCCAGCAGCGAGCAGGTCAATCGGCCCCAGCATTTT CASSEQVNRPQHF